This T cell receptor (beta chain) was captured in a study of blood T cell repertoires in COVID-19. Two negative PCRs, clearance, or symptom resolution had been documented for recovered Cohort 3 donors. The CDR3 spans 14 residues. Germline lookup yields CDR1 SGHTA and CDR2 FQGNSA. Trimming took off 2 bases at V and 0 bases at J, with 8 bases between the two ends. Sequenced by immunoSEQ multiplex PCR; TCRdb stores in-frame clones only, minus some. The data hold 250,000 to 400,000 clones, with more than 70% observed a single time. This sequence originates from a woman aged 25 to 45 who had recovered from COVID-19. V is TRBV7-2 and J is TRBJ2-7; tentatively, D is TRBD2 (5 bases). The sample taken for sequencing was PBMCs or T cells enriched from blood (not recorded which). The CDR3 DNA reads as TGTGCCAGCAGCTTATTAGAGGGCTCCTACGAGCAGTACTTC. This sequence encodes CASSLLEGSYEQYF.